Listed below are T cell receptor beta chains from one sample, sequenced in a study of blood T cells in healthy people across ages. From the 5' RACE reads, TCRdb called clonotypes with MiXCR, one entry per CDR3 protein. The table has 800,000 or so distinct CDR3 sequences, around half seen once. The sample taken for sequencing was blood. The receptor source for this set is a man older than 75 in good health. Both conserved end residues are part of each CDR3. A D gene is named only where the DNA matches it firmly. Clone size is stated in some rows and not others, as once, few, many or a class when expanded.

few	16	TRBV5-1	.	TRBJ2-5	CASSQLTGPAQETQYF	TGCGCCAGCAGCCAACTGACAGGTCCGGCTCAAGAGACCCAGTACTTC
few	18	TRBV28	.	TRBJ2-6	CASSLYLAPSSGANVLTF	TGTGCCAGCAGTTTATATCTAGCGCCGAGCTCTGGGGCCAACGTCCTGACTTTC
few	16	TRBV29-1	TRBD2	TRBJ2-3	CSVESWTSGYTDTQYF	TGCAGCGTAGAGTCTTGGACTAGCGGTTACACAGATACGCAGTATTTT
.	12	TRBV7-9	.	TRBJ2-7	CASSSLGNEQYF	TGTGCCAGCAGCTCCTTAGGAAACGAGCAGTACTTC
once	15	TRBV15	TRBD2	TRBJ2-1	CATLGTGTSVDEQFF	TGTGCCACCTTAGGAACCGGGACTAGCGTTGATGAGCAGTTCTTC
.	14	TRBV20-1	TRBD2	TRBJ2-5	CSAWGLADQETQYF	TGCAGTGCTTGGGGACTAGCGGACCAAGAGACCCAGTACTTC
.	15	TRBV5-1	.	TRBJ2-1	CASSYRDQTYNEQFF	TGCGCCAGCAGCTACCGGGACCAGACCTACAATGAGCAGTTCTTC
many	13	TRBV12-3/TRBV12-4	.	TRBJ2-4	CASSPTGINIQYF	TGTGCCAGCAGTCCAACCGGAATAAACATTCAGTACTTC
few	15	TRBV12-3/TRBV12-4	TRBD2	TRBJ2-5	CASSGTSGSRETQYF	TGTGCCAGCAGTGGGACTAGCGGGAGTAGAGAGACCCAGTACTTC
.	14	TRBV4-2	TRBD1	TRBJ1-3	CASSPQGAGNTIYF	TGTGCCAGCAGCCCCCAGGGGGCCGGAAACACCATATATTTT
.	12	TRBV3-1	.	TRBJ2-7	CASSQSFNKQYF	TGTGCCAGCAGCCAATCGTTCAATAAGCAGTACTTC
.	17	TRBV20-1	TRBD2	TRBJ2-3	CSALHRLAGGITDTQYF	TGCAGTGCCCTCCACCGGCTAGCGGGAGGGATCACAGATACGCAGTATTTT
.	11	TRBV28	.	TRBJ2-1	CASNRYNEQFF	TGTGCCAGCAACCGATACAATGAGCAGTTCTTC
many	15	TRBV10-3	.	TRBJ2-1	CAISESGGDADEQFF	TGTGCCATCAGTGAGTCTGGCGGCGACGCGGATGAGCAGTTCTTC
.	12	TRBV29-1	.	TRBJ2-7	CSVEGVAYEQYF	TGCAGCGTTGAAGGGGTGGCCTACGAGCAGTACTTC
few	17	TRBV12-3/TRBV12-4	TRBD2	TRBJ2-6	CASKARRESSGANVLTF	TGTGCCAGCAAGGCCCGGCGGGAGTCTTCTGGGGCCAACGTCCTGACTTTC
many	12	TRBV7-6	.	TRBJ2-7	CASSPSIGEQYF	TGTGCCAGCAGCCCGTCGATCGGTGAGCAGTACTTC
.	14	TRBV14	.	TRBJ1-2	CASSPWVGSYGYTF	TGTGCCAGCAGCCCCTGGGTTGGTAGCTATGGCTACACCTTC
once	14	TRBV30	TRBD2	TRBJ2-7	CAWGTSGRSDEQYF	TGTGCCTGGGGGACTAGCGGGAGGTCGGACGAGCAGTACTTC
.	11	TRBV2	.	TRBJ2-1	CASSRTQKQFF	TGTGCCAGCAGTAGGACTCAAAAGCAGTTCTTC
.	14	TRBV20-1	TRBD1	TRBJ1-4	CSARQGAVQEKLFF	TGCAGTGCTAGACAGGGGGCGGTTCAGGAAAAACTGTTTTTT
few	13	TRBV29-1	.	TRBJ1-1	CSGVRGVNTEAFF	TGCAGCGGGGTTCGGGGGGTGAACACTGAAGCTTTCTTT
.	15	TRBV12-3/TRBV12-4	.	TRBJ1-2	CASSRPDRQDYGYTF	TGTGCCAGCAGTCGGCCAGACCGACAGGACTATGGCTACACCTTC
few	11	TRBV29-1	.	TRBJ2-3	CSVKTLDTQYF	TGCAGCGTCAAGACTTTGGATACGCAGTATTTT
few	17	TRBV6-1	.	TRBJ2-6	CASNRQHQGSGANVLTF	TGTGCCAGCAATCGTCAGCACCAAGGCTCTGGGGCCAACGTCCTGACTTTC
many	13	TRBV4-3	TRBD1	TRBJ2-1	CASSQSGGNEQFF	TGCGCCAGCAGCCAGTCAGGGGGCAATGAGCAGTTCTTC
.	13	TRBV20-1	.	TRBJ1-2	CSARTEANYGYTF	TGCAGTGCTAGGACGGAAGCTAACTATGGCTACACCTTC
few	15	TRBV29-1	.	TRBJ2-7	CSVEVADRSSYEQYF	TGCAGCGTTGAAGTAGCGGACAGGAGCTCCTACGAGCAGTACTTC
.	15	TRBV27	TRBD2	TRBJ2-1	CASRPGLAGVGEQFF	TGTGCCAGCAGACCAGGACTAGCGGGAGTGGGTGAGCAGTTCTTC
few	11	TRBV7-9	.	TRBJ2-2	CASSSTGELFF	TGCGCCAGCTCATCCACCGGGGAGCTGTTTTTT
few	12	TRBV5-6	.	TRBJ2-7	CASEVYSYEQYF	TGTGCCAGCGAGGTTTACTCCTACGAGCAGTACTTC
many	12	TRBV18	.	TRBJ2-1	CASSLTEDEQFF	TGTGCCAGCTCACTAACGGAGGATGAGCAGTTCTTC
many	16	TRBV29-1	TRBD2	TRBJ2-1	CSVDPLLAGVRNEQFF	TGCAGCGTTGATCCCCTACTAGCGGGAGTGCGGAATGAGCAGTTCTTC
.	14	TRBV20-1	TRBD2	TRBJ2-2	CSAGTSGPTGELFF	TGCAGTGCAGGGACTAGCGGACCCACCGGGGAGCTGTTTTTT
few	17	TRBV7-2	.	TRBJ2-7	CASSLASRVSGHNEQYF	TGTGCCAGCAGCTTAGCTTCCCGTGTGAGCGGGCACAATGAGCAGTACTTC
.	14	TRBV3-1	.	TRBJ2-5	CASSQGSEQETQYF	TGTGCCAGCAGCCAAGGGAGCGAACAAGAGACCCAGTACTTC
.	16	TRBV20-1	TRBD2	TRBJ2-1	CSARGLAGVSYNEQFF	TGCAGTGCTAGGGGACTAGCGGGAGTCTCCTACAATGAGCAGTTCTTC
.	17	TRBV6-5	TRBD1	TRBJ2-6	CASSYLQGGPGANVLTF	TGTGCCAGCAGTTACCTACAGGGGGGTCCTGGGGCCAACGTCCTGACTTTC
many	14	TRBV6-5	.	TRBJ2-7	CASSYEQETYEQYF	TGTGCCAGCAGTTACGAACAGGAGACCTACGAGCAGTACTTC
.	16	TRBV29-1	TRBD1	TRBJ1-1	CSVEWTGAGGNTEAFF	TGCAGCGTAGAGTGGACAGGGGCGGGGGGGAACACTGAAGCTTTCTTT
few	14	TRBV4-2	.	TRBJ2-3	CASSLDPATDTQYF	TGTGCCAGCAGCCTTGACCCCGCCACAGATACGCAGTATTTT
.	20	TRBV27	TRBD1	TRBJ2-7	CASSLFIPGSAGGLEDEQYF	TGTGCCAGCAGTTTATTTATCCCGGGGTCGGCAGGGGGCTTGGAGGACGAGCAGTACTTC
many	16	TRBV20-1	.	TRBJ2-7	CSATMYSLQTPYEQYF	TGCAGTGCCACAATGTACAGCCTACAAACCCCCTACGAGCAGTACTTC
.	15	TRBV6-1	TRBD2	TRBJ2-2	CTSSELAGNTGELFF	TGTACCAGCAGTGAACTAGCGGGGAACACCGGGGAGCTGTTTTTT
.	14	TRBV9	TRBD1	TRBJ2-7	CASSPGTGINEQYF	TGTGCCAGCAGCCCCGGGACAGGGATCAACGAGCAGTACTTC
.	14	TRBV3-1	.	TRBJ1-2	CASSGDRANYGYTF	TGTGCCAGCAGCGGTGACAGAGCTAACTATGGCTACACCTTC
few	17	TRBV20-1	TRBD2	TRBJ2-3	CSALTPSPSGYTDTQYF	TGCAGTGCCCTAACCCCTTCCCCTAGCGGATACACAGATACGCAGTATTTT
once	12	TRBV7-8	.	TRBJ2-3	CASSAPFDTQYF	TGTGCCAGCAGCGCCCCTTTCGATACGCAGTATTTT
.	12	TRBV12-3/TRBV12-4	TRBD2	TRBJ2-3	CASSTSGGMQYF	TGTGCCAGCAGTACGAGCGGGGGGATGCAGTATTTT
few	16	TRBV5-1	.	TRBJ2-7	CASSLAFEAEFYEQYF	TGCGCCAGCAGCTTGGCCTTCGAAGCCGAATTCTACGAGCAGTACTTC
few	15	TRBV10-3	.	TRBJ2-1	CAISESMDSYNEQFF	TGTGCCATCAGTGAGTCGATGGACAGCTACAATGAGCAGTTCTTC
.	14	TRBV20-1	.	TRBJ2-3	CSARGTGWVVTQYF	TGCAGTGCTAGAGGGACCGGGTGGGTAGTCACGCAGTATTTT
many	14	TRBV7-6	.	TRBJ2-7	CASSPGINSYEQYF	TGTGCCAGCAGCCCCGGGATTAATTCCTACGAGCAGTACTTC
.	17	TRBV7-2	TRBD2	TRBJ2-7	CASSSPSTSGSRYEQYF	TGTGCCAGCAGCTCCCCCTCGACTAGCGGGAGTAGATACGAGCAGTACTTC
few	16	TRBV7-9	.	TRBJ2-1	CASSSQSGQAYNEQFF	TGTGCCAGCAGCTCTCAATCCGGTCAGGCCTACAATGAGCAGTTCTTC
.	16	TRBV10-3	TRBD1	TRBJ2-1	CAIARPARGQAYEQFF	TGTGCCATCGCCCGACCTGCACGGGGACAGGCGTATGAGCAGTTCTTC
.	13	TRBV12-3/TRBV12-4	.	TRBJ2-5	CASSLASPYERYF	TGTGCCAGCAGTTTAGCAAGCCCCTACGAGCGGTACTTC
few	13	TRBV10-3	.	TRBJ2-5	CAISEGSQQTQYF	TGTGCCATCAGTGAGGGGAGCCAGCAGACCCAGTACTTC
.	15	TRBV6-1	.	TRBJ1-5	CASNERRTGNQPQHF	TGTGCCAGCAACGAAAGAAGAACAGGGAATCAGCCCCAGCATTTT
few	16	TRBV5-1	.	TRBJ2-2	CASSTTGTSNTGELFF	TGCGCCAGCAGCACCACCGGGACTTCAAACACCGGGGAGCTGTTTTTT